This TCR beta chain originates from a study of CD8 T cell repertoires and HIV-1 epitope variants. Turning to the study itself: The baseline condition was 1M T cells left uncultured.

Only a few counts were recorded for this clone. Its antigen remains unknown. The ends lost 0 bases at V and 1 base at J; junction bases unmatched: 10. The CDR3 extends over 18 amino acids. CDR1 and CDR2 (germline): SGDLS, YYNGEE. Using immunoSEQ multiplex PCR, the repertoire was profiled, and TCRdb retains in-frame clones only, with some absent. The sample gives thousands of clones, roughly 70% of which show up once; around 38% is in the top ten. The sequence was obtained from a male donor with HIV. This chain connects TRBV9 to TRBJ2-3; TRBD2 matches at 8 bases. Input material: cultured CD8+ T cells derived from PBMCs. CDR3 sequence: CASSVGWAGGEGTDTQYF. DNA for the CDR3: TGTGCCAGCAGCGTAGGTTGGGCGGGAGGAGAAGGCACAGATACGCAGTATTTT.